A selection of T cell receptor beta chains follows, all from one sample in a study of T cells in Graves' hyperthyroidism and ophthalmopathy. TCRdb used MiXCR to reprocess the multiplex PCR reads, holding one entry per CDR3 protein. The top ten hold roughly 8% of the sample, which has 700,000 or so distinct CDR3 sequences, about a sixth seen once. Sequenced sample: blood. Receptors were obtained from a man in his late teens or twenties with Graves' hyperthyroidism. Each CDR3 is given with its conserved first and last residue. Fields, in order: V gene, CDR3 protein.

>TRBV7-2
CASSGLTNTGELFF
>TRBV18
CASSPKSGTSDGYTF
>TRBV18
CASSPDGDTQYF
>TRBV20-1
CSAYMAGHSTEAFF
>TRBV12-3/TRBV12-4
CASSPMSSGDEQYF
>TRBV9
CASSPSGAGMNTEAFF
>TRBV2
CANGRAGGSYEQYF
>TRBV12-3/TRBV12-4
CASRTRSYNEQFF
>TRBV15
CATSRDSPDSFITYEQYF
>TRBV4-3
CASSQAGGDYEQYF
>TRBV20-1
CSARYGGTSGSRNEQYF
>TRBV12-5
CASGQTSGNSYNEQFF
>TRBV2
CASSDYGEQFF
>TRBV29-1
CSVMDTGGTETQYF
>TRBV15
CATSRDQGWQYF
>TRBV3-1
CASSSWGEGSYEQYF
>TRBV5-1
CASSLDGSGYTF
>TRBV20-1
CSARGPNEKLFF
>TRBV6-2/TRBV6-3
CASSPGLMNEQFF
>TRBV4-3
CASSQGRGISSYNEQFF
>TRBV28
CASLLDRGLWNQPQHF
>TRBV11-2
CASSLQIPSAGEDSYEQYF